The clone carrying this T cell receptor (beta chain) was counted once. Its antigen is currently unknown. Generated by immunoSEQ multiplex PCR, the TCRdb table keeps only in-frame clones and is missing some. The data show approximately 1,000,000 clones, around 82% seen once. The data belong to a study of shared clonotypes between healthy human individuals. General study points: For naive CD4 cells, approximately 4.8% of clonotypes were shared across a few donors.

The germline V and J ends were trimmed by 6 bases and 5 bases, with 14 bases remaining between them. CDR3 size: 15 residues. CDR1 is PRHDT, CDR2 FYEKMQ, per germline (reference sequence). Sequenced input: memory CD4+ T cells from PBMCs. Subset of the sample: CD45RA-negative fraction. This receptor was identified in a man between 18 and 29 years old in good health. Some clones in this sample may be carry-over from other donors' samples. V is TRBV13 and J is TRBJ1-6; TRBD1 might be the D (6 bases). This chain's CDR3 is CASRTGGQHNSPLHF. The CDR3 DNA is TGTGCCAGCAGGACAGGAGGACAGCATAATTCACCCCTCCACTTT.